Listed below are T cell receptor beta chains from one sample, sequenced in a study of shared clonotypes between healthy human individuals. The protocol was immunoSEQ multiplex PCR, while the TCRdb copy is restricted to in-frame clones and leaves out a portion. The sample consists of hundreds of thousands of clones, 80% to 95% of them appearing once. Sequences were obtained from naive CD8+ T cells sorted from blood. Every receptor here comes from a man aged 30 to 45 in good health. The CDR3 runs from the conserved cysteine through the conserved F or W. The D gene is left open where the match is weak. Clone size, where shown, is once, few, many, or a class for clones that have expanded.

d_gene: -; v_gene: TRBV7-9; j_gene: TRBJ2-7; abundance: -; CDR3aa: CASSNRSEQYF; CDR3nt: TGTGCCAGCAGCAACCGAAGCGAGCAGTACTTC
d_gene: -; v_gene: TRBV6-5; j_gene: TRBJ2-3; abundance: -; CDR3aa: CASSYFAAADTQYF; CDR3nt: TGTGCCAGCAGTTACTTTGCGGCAGCAGATACGCAGTATTTT
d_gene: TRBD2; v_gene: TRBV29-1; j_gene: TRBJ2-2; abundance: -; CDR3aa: CSVAGTSSGELFF; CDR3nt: TGCAGCGTAGCCGGGACTAGCAGCGGGGAGCTGTTTTTT
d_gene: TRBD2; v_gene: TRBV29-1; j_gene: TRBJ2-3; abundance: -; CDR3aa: CSVDGGDTDTQYF; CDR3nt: TGCAGCGTTGATGGGGGGGACACAGATACGCAGTATTTT
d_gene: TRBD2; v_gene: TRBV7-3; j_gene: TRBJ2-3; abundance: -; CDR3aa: CASSSGLGITDTQYF; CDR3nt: TGTGCCAGCAGCTCGGGACTAGGAATCACAGATACGCAGTATTTT
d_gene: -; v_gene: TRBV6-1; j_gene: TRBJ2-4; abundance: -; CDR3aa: CASSESTLTTPGGAKNIQYF; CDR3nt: TGTGCCAGCAGTGAATCAACCTTGACCACTCCTGGGGGGGCCAAAAACATTCAGTACTTC
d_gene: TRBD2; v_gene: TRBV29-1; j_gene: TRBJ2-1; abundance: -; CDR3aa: CSVAPGLEGRYNEQFF; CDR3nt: TGCAGCGTTGCTCCGGGACTAGAGGGTCGCTACAATGAGCAGTTCTTC
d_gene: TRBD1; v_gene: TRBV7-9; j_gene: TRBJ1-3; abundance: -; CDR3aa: CASSPGQGEAAGNTIYF; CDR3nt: TGTGCCAGCAGCCCCGGACAGGGTGAAGCCGCTGGAAACACCATATATTTT
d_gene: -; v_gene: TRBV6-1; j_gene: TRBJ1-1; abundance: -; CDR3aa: CASREIRETEAFF; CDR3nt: TGTGCCAGCAGGGAAATCCGGGAAACTGAAGCTTTCTTT
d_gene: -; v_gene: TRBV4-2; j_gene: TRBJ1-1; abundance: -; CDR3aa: CASSQFWGGDTEAFF; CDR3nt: TGTGCCAGCAGCCAATTCTGGGGAGGTGACACTGAAGCTTTCTTT
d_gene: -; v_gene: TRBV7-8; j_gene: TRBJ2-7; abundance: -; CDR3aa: CASSLRLGIYEQYF; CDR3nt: TGTGCCAGCAGCTTACGGCTAGGGATCTACGAGCAGTACTTC
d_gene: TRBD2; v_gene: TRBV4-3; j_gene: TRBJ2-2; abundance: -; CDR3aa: CASSQEPAGGLSNTGELFF; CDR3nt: TGCGCCAGCAGCCAAGAACCAGCGGGAGGTCTCTCGAACACCGGGGAGCTGTTTTTT
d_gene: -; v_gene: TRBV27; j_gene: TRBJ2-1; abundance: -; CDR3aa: CASSLLPVSYNEQFF; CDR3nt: TGTGCCAGCAGTTTATTACCGGTCTCCTACAATGAGCAGTTCTTC
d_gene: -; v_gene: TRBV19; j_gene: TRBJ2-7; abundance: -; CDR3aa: CASSMRLGYEQYF; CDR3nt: TGTGCCAGTAGTATGCGATTAGGCTACGAGCAGTACTTC
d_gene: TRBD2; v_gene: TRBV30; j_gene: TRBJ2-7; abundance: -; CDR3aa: CAWARAGLVYEQYF; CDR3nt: TGTGCCTGGGCCAGGGCCGGACTAGTATACGAGCAGTACTTC
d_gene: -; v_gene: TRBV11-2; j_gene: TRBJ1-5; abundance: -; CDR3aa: CASSLVGGSNQPQHF; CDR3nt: TGTGCCAGCAGCTTAGTAGGAGGGAGCAATCAGCCCCAGCATTTT
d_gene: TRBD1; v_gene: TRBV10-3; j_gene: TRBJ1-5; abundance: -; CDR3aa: CAISEGQEENQPQHF; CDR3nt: TGTGCCATCAGTGAGGGACAGGAGGAGAATCAGCCCCAGCATTTT
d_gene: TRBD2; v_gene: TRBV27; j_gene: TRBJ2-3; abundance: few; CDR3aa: CASPPTSGSTDTQYF; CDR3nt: TGTGCCAGCCCCCCGACTAGCGGGAGCACAGATACGCAGTATTTT
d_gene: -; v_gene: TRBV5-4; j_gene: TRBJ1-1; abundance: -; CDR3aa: CASSFGEGEAFF; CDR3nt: TGTGCCAGCAGCTTCGGGGAGGGAGAAGCTTTCTTT
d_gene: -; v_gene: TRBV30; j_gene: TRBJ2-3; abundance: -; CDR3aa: CAWRGSTDTQYF; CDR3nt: TGTGCCTGGCGGGGTAGCACAGATACGCAGTATTTT